This T cell receptor (beta chain) is drawn from a study of T-cell memory formation after mild COVID-19. The sample holds a few counts of this clonotype. Libraries for TCRalpha and TCRbeta carried sample barcodes and unique molecular identifiers via 5'RACE. TCRdb recomputed calls from the 5' RACE reads with MiXCR, one row per CDR3 protein. Among roughly 340,000 distinct CDR3 sequences listed, 20% to 25% were seen once. Trimming shortened V by 1 base and J by 5 bases, and 14 bases separated the two germline ends. CDR3 length equals 15 residues. Germline CDR1 is SGHVS and CDR2 is FQNEAQ. This sequence originates from a man younger than 35 who had mild COVID-19 (a few samples of this study predate the infection). Cell type and time point are not known. Sequences were obtained from PBMCs or a T cell subset sorted from them (not recorded which). The chain recombines TRBV7-8 with TRBJ2-5; the D gene is possibly TRBD2 (6 bases). CDR3 loop: CASSLGGAGLETQYF. DNA for the CDR3: TGTGCCAGCAGCTTAGGCGGGGCGGGTTTGGAGACCCAGTACTTC.